There are many counts of the clone carrying this T cell receptor beta chain. Its antigen is undetermined. TCRdb ran MiXCR on the reads and lists one entry per CDR3 protein. Among some 600,000 distinct CDR3 sequences listed, approximately 25% were seen once. Germline assignment: CDR1 SGHVS and CDR2 FQNEAQ. Trimming cost V 2 bases and J 6 bases; bases outside gene matches: 10. The CDR3 consists of 16 residues. This specimen belongs to a study of T cell repertoires in cytomegalovirus infection. For the study at large: A matching HLA type, together with CMV infection, was signaled by public TCR beta signatures.

Study-wide results and caveats: Ex vivo, HLA-C-restricted CMV-specific TCR beta clonotypes prevailed over the rest of the response. Carriage of CMV together with the relevant HLA was identifiable through cumulative public TCR beta family frequency.

This sequence was found in a human donor in good health (CMV status not recorded). Some clones in this sample may be carry-over from other donors' samples. This chain joins TRBV7-8 and TRBJ2-1; 7 nucleotides align to TRBD1. The sample was CD8+ T cells from PBMCs. CDR3 protein: CASSLNLQGRSNEQFF. CDR3 nucleotides: TGTGCCAGCAGCTTAAACCTACAGGGGAGAAGCAATGAGCAGTTCTTC.